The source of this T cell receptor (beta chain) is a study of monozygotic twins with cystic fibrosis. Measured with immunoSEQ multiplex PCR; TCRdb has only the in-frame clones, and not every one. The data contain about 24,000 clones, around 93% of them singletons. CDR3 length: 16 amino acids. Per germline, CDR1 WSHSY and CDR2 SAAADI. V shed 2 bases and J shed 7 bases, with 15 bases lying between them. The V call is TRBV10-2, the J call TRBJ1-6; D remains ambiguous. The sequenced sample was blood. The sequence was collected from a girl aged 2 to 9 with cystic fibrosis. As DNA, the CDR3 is TGCGCCAGCAGTGAGAACAAAGGACTTAAAAATTCACCCCTCCACTTT. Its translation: CASSENKGLKNSPLHF.